This T cell receptor beta chain was captured in a study of T cell responses to AZD1222 COVID-19 vaccine. General study points: Donor demographics were predominantly white British with a female majority; clonal diversity may be underestimated. Unmutated variant regions are reportedly the target of nearly half of TCRs that are spike-specific. Across spike, vaccine-associated CD4 TCRs were found, dominant at 160-218 and 743-854. The study found Spike-specific TCR breadth and depth rose after two AZD1222 doses.

CDR1 is MNHEY, CDR2 SVGAGI, per germline. V lost 7 bases and J lost 4, with 8 bases in between. There are 12 residues in the CDR3. With respect to this clone: Its antigen is not identified.

The repertoire was sequenced with immunoSEQ multiplex PCR; TCRdb's copy has only in-frame clones and lacks some. The data contain approximately 140,000 clones, 75% to 95% of them singletons. V and J are TRBV6-5 and TRBJ1-3; tentatively, D is TRBD1 (6 bases). Here the sequenced sample was peripheral blood, taken 28 days after the second AZD1222 dose. The clonotype was recovered from an adult who received the AZD1222 COVID-19 vaccine. This CDR3 reads CASIGGGNTIYF. CDR3 coding DNA: TGTGCCAGCATAGGGGGAGGAAACACCATATATTTT.